This T cell receptor beta chain comes out of a study of cytotoxic CD8 clonotypes in ibrutinib-treated CLL. General observations from the study: Clonality grew at ibrutinib response; at progression, it decreased back toward baseline. Lymph node repertoires were not studied, and sampling times were unmatched. Baseline levels of clonality went above those of age-matched healthy donors and moved with circulating CD8+ T-cell counts.

Looked up from germline, CDR1 is SGDLS and CDR2 is YYNGEE. This CDR3 is 14 amino acids long. Trimming removed 3 bases at V and 3 bases at J, with 10 bases between. About 2 micrograms of genomic DNA, which was extracted from cryopreserved PBMCs, served as the material used for the TCR beta libraries. To note about this clone: Its antigen is currently unknown.

Using immunoSEQ multiplex PCR, the repertoire was profiled, and TCRdb retains in-frame clones only, with some absent. The data hold approximately 70,000 clones, with approximately 80% observed a single time. Here the sequenced sample was PBMCs, taken at disease progression, from a patient treated with ibrutinib. This clonotype was sampled from a human donor with chronic lymphocytic leukemia. V usage is TRBV9 and J usage is TRBJ1-5, with D possibly being TRBD1 (5 bases). In DNA, the CDR3 is TGTGCCAGCAGCGCCCAGGGCTCCAATCAGCCCCAGCATTTT. Protein: CASSAQGSNQPQHF.